Listed below are T cell receptor beta chains from one sample, sequenced in a study of T cell responses to AZD1222 COVID-19 vaccine. The method was immunoSEQ multiplex PCR; TCRdb's version includes in-frame clones alone and lacks a portion of them. Of more than 80,000 clones in the sample, 90% were seen once. The sample was peripheral blood, taken on day 0 of AZD1222 vaccination. The receptors come from an adult in good health. CDR3s include the opening cysteine and the closing phenylalanine or tryptophan. Each record gives: D gene, V gene, J gene, clone size, CDR3 protein, CDR3 DNA. D genes are given only for firm matches. Not every row has a clone size; where given, it reads once, few, many or a size class.

>-|TRBV12-3/TRBV12-4|TRBJ1-2|-
CASSPRGYYGYTF
TGTGCCAGCAGTCCCAGGGGATACTATGGCTACACCTTC
>TRBD2|TRBV24-1|TRBJ2-1|-
CATSGLAGGGEQFF
TGTGCCACCAGTGGACTAGCGGGAGGGGGTGAGCAGTTCTTC
>TRBD1|TRBV20-1|TRBJ1-2|-
CSATGDYGYTF
TGCAGTGCAACAGGGGACTATGGCTACACCTTC
>TRBD1|TRBV4-2|TRBJ1-4|-
CASSQITVTGAGEKLFF
TGTGCCAGCAGCCAAATTACCGTGACAGGGGCGGGGGAAAAACTGTTTTTT
>TRBD1|TRBV7-7|TRBJ2-5|-
CASSRDRGRAGGTQYF
TGTGCCAGCAGCCGGGACAGGGGTCGGGCAGGCGGGACCCAGTACTTC
>TRBD2|TRBV7-3|TRBJ2-1|-
CASSLISGRVLNEQFF
TGTGCCAGCAGCTTAATCAGCGGGAGGGTATTGAATGAGCAGTTCTTC
>-|TRBV15|TRBJ1-1|-
CATSRDRGNTEAFF
TGTGCCACCAGCAGAGATAGAGGGAACACTGAAGCTTTCTTT
>-|TRBV5-1|TRBJ1-3|-
CASSVAGAGNTIYF
TGCGCCAGCAGCGTGGCGGGGGCGGGAAACACCATATATTTT
>-|TRBV6-5|TRBJ1-2|-
CASSYSGEGDYGYTF
TGTGCCAGCAGTTACTCGGGGGAAGGCGACTATGGCTACACCTTC
>-|TRBV27|TRBJ1-1|-
CASSPLRPNTEAFF
TGTGCCAGCAGCCCCCTTAGGCCAAACACTGAAGCTTTCTTT
>-|TRBV6-5|TRBJ2-3|once
CASSYSPAGWRDTQYF
TGTGCCAGCAGTTACTCACCGGCGGGGTGGAGAGATACGCAGTATTTT
>-|TRBV27|TRBJ2-6|few
CASTLAFISSGANVLTF
TGTGCCAGTACTCTAGCGTTTATCTCCTCTGGGGCCAACGTCCTGACTTTC
>-|TRBV2|TRBJ1-1|-
CASNAMNTEAFF
TGTGCCAGCAACGCTATGAACACTGAAGCTTTCTTT
>-|TRBV5-1|TRBJ2-2|-
CASSRLSPNTGELFF
TGCGCCAGCAGCCGACTAAGCCCTAACACCGGGGAGCTGTTTTTT
>-|TRBV3-1/TRBV3-2|TRBJ2-7|once
CASSARTNYEQYF
TGTGCCAGCAGTGCGAGGACTAACTACGAGCAGTACTTC
>-|TRBV21-1|TRBJ2-7|-
CASSRPGGDLSLDEQYF
TGTGCCAGCAGCCGGCCCGGCGGGGACCTATCATTGGACGAGCAGTACTTC
>-|TRBV24-1|TRBJ1-5|-
CATNDGPFRPQHF
TGTGCCACCAATGACGGACCGTTTCGGCCCCAGCATTTT
>-|TRBV9|TRBJ1-4|-
CASSNLGIENEKLFF
TGTGCCAGCAGCAACCTTGGGATTGAAAATGAAAAACTGTTTTTT
>-|TRBV4-2|TRBJ1-2|-
CASSQALVVRNGYTF
TGTGCCAGCAGCCAAGCTTTGGTGGTTAGGAATGGCTACACCTTC
>-|TRBV10-3|TRBJ2-2|once
CAISESTPNTGELFF
TGTGCCATCAGTGAGTCGACACCGAACACCGGGGAGCTGTTTTTT
>-|TRBV27|TRBJ1-2|-
CASSFGAGNYGYTF
-
>-|TRBV9|TRBJ2-7|-
CASSVASGTSYEQYF
TGTGCCAGCAGCGTAGCCTCGGGGACCTCCTACGAGCAGTACTTC
>-|TRBV27|TRBJ2-5|-
CASSLTAGPRGETQYF
TGTGCCAGCAGTTTAACTGCGGGACCAAGAGGAGAGACCCAGTACTTC
>TRBD1|TRBV19|TRBJ2-1|-
CASSRQGTYSSYNEQFF
TGTGCCAGTAGTAGACAGGGGACTTACAGCTCCTACAATGAGCAGTTCTTC
>-|TRBV5-4|TRBJ1-1|-
CASSLEAGITEAFF
TGTGCCAGCAGCTTGGAGGCAGGGATCACTGAAGCTTTCTTT
>TRBD1|TRBV30|TRBJ2-7|-
CAWSDRGNEQYF
TGTGCCTGGAGTGACAGGGGCAACGAGCAGTACTTC
>-|TRBV25-1|TRBJ1-3|-
CASRKRLSGNTIYF
TGTGCCAGCAGAAAGCGGCTCTCTGGAAACACCATATATTTT
>TRBD2|TRBV18|TRBJ2-5|-
CASSPRRRERGFQETQYF
TGTGCCAGCTCACCCCGTCGCAGGGAGCGGGGCTTCCAAGAGACCCAGTACTTC
>TRBD1|TRBV5-1|TRBJ2-5|few
CASSSTGDVQETQYF
TGCGCCAGCAGCAGCACAGGGGACGTACAAGAGACCCAGTACTTC
>-|TRBV18|TRBJ1-3|-
CASSPNGNTIYF
TGTGCCAGCTCACCAAATGGAAACACCATATATTTT
>-|TRBV5-1|TRBJ2-2|-
CASSLATGSPGGELFF
TGCGCCAGCAGCTTGGCCACAGGCAGCCCGGGCGGGGAGCTGTTTTTT
>-|TRBV19|TRBJ1-5|-
CASSITGWQPQHF
TGTGCCAGTAGTATTACAGGGTGGCAGCCCCAGCATTTT
>TRBD2|TRBV5-1|TRBJ2-7|-
CASRLAGTSEQYF
TGCGCCAGCCGGCTAGCGGGGACCAGCGAGCAGTACTTC
>TRBD1|TRBV27|TRBJ1-1|-
CASSPLDRVITEAFF
TGTGCCAGCAGTCCCTTAGACAGGGTTATCACTGAAGCTTTCTTT
>-|TRBV5-1|TRBJ2-5|-
CASSPEGGVETQYF
TGCGCCAGCAGTCCTGAAGGAGGGGTCGAGACCCAGTACTTC